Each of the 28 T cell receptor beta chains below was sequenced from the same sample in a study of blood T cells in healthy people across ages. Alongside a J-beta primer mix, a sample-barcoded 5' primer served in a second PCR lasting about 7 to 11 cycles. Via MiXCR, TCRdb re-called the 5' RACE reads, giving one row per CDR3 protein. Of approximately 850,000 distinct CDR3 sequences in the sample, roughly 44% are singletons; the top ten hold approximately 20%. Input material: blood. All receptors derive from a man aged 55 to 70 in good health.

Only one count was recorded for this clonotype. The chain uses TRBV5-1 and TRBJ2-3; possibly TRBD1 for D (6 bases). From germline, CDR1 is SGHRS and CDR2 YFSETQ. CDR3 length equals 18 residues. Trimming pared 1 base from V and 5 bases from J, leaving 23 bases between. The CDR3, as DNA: TGCGCCAGCAGCTTGACCCCCGAAAGGCCCTCCAGGGGAGATACGCAGTATTTT. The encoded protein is CASSLTPERPSRGDTQYF.

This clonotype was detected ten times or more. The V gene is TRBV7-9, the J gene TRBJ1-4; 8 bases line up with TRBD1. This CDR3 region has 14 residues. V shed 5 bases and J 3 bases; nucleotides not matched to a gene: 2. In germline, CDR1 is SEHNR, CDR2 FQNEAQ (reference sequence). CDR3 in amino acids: CASSQDRANEKLFF. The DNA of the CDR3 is TGTGCCAGCAGCCAGGACAGGGCTAATGAAAAACTGTTTTTT.

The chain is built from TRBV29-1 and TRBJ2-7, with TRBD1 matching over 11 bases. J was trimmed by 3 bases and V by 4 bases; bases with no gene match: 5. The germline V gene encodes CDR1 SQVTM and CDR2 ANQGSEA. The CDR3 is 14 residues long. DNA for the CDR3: TGCAGCGTTGGAGGACAGGGGGCCAACTACGAGCAGTACTTC. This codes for CSVGGQGANYEQYF.

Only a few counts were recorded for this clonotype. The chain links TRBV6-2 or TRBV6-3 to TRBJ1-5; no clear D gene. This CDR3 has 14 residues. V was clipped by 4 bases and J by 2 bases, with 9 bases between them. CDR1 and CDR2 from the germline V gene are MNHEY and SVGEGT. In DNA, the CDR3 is TGTGCCAGCAGTTGGACCGCTGGCAATCAGCCCCAGCATTTT. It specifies CASSWTAGNQPQHF.

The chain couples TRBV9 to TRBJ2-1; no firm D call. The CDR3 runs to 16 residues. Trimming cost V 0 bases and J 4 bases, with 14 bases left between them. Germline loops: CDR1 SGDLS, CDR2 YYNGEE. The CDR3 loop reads CASSVVDGNRYNEQFF. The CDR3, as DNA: TGTGCCAGCAGCGTAGTTGATGGGAACCGATACAATGAGCAGTTCTTC.

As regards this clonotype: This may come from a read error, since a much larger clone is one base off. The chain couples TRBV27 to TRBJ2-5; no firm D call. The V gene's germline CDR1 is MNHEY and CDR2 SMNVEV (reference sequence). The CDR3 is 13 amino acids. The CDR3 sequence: CASSPMGFEIQYF. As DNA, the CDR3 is TGTGCCAGCAGTCCTATGGGGTTCGAGATCCAGTACTTC.

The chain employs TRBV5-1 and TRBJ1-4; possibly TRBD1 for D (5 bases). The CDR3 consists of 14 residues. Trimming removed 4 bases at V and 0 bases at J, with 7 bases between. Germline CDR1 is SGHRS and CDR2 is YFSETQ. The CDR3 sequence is CASSTGPTNEKLFF. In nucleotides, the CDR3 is TGCGCCAGCAGCACGGGACCAACTAATGAAAAACTGTTTTTT.

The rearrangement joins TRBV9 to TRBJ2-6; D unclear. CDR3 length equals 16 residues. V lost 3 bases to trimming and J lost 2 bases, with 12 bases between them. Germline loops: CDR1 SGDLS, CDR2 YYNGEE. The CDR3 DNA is TGTGCCAGCAGCGCCGAAACGCAGGCTGGGGCCAACGTCCTGACTTTC. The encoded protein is CASSAETQAGANVLTF.

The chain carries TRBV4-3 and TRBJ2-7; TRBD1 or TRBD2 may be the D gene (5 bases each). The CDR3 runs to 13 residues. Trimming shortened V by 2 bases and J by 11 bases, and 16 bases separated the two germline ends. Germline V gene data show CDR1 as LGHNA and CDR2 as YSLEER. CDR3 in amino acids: CASSQTPREKKYF. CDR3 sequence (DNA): TGCGCCAGCAGCCAAACTCCCAGGGAGAAGAAGTACTTC.

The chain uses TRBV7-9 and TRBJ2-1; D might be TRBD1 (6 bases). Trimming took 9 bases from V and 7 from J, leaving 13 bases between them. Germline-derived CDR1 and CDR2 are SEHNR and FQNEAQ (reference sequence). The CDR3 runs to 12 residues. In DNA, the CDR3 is TGTGCCAGACAGGGAGCAGATAATGAGCAGTTCTTC. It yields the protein CARQGADNEQFF.

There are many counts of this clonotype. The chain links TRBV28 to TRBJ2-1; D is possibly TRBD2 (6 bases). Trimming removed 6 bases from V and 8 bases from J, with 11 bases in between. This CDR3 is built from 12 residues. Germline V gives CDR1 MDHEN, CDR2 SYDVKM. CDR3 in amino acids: CASSPTGDEQFF. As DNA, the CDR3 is TGTGCCAGCAGCCCTACGGGGGATGAGCAGTTCTTC. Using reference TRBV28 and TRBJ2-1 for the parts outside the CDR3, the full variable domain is DVKVTQSSRYLVKRTGEKVFLECVQDMDHENMFWYRQDPGLGLRLIYFSYDVKMKEKGDIPEGYSVSREKKERFSLILESASTNQTSMYLCASSPTGDEQFFGPGTRLTVL.

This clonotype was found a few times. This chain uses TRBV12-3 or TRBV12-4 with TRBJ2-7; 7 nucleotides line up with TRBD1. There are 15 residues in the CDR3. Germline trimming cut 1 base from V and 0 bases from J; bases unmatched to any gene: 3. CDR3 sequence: CASSLGGTDSYEQYF. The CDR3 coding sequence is TGTGCCAGCAGTTTAGGGGGGACAGACTCCTACGAGCAGTACTTC.

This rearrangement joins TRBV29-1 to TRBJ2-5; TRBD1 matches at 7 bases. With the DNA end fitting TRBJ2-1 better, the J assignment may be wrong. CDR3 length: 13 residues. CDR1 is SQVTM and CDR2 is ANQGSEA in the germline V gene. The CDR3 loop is CSVGRQGGETQFF. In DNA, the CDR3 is TGCAGCGTTGGCCGACAGGGCGGAGAGACCCAGTTCTTC.

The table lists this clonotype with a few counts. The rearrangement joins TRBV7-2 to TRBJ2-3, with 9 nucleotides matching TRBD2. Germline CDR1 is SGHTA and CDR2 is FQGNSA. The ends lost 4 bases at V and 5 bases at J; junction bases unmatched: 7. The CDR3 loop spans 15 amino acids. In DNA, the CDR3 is TGTGCCAGCAGCTCCCCTAGCGGGGCGAGAGATACGCAGTATTTT. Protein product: CASSSPSGARDTQYF.

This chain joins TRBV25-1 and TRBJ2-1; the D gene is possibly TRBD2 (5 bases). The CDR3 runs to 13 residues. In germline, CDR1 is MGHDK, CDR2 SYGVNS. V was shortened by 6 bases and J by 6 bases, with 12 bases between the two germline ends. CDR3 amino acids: CASRASGVNEQFF. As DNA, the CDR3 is TGTGCCAGCAGAGCCTCCGGGGTCAATGAGCAGTTCTTC.

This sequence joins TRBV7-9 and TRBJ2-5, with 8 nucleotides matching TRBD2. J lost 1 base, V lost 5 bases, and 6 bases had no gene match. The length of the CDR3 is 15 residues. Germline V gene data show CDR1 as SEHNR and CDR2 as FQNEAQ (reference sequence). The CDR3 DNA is TGTGCCAGCAGCCCTGACGGGGGGGGCCAAGAGACCCAGTACTTC. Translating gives CASSPDGGGQETQYF.

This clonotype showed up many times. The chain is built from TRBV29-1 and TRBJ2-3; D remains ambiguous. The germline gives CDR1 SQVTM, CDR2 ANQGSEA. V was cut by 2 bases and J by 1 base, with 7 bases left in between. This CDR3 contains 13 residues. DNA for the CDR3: TGCAGCGTTGAACACCCAGGCACAGATACGCAGTATTTT. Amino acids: CSVEHPGTDTQYF.

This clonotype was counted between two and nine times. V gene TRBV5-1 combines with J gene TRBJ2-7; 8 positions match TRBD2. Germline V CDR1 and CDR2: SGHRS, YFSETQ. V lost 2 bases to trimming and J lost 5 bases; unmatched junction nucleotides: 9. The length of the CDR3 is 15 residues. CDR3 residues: CASSFGGLGKDEQYF. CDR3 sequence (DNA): TGCGCCAGCAGCTTCGGGGGACTAGGAAAGGACGAGCAGTACTTC.

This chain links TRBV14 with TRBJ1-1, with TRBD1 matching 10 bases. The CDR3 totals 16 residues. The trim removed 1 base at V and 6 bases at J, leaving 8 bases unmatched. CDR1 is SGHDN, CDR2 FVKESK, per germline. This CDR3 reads CASSQGLGQGHPEAFF. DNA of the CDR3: TGTGCCAGCAGCCAAGGACTGGGACAGGGGCATCCTGAAGCTTTCTTT.

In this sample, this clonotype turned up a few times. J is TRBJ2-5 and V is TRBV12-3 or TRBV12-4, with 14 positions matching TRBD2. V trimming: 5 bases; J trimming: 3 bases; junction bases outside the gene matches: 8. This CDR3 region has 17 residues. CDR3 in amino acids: CASSTRGGLAGEETQYF. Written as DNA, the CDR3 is TGTGCCAGCAGTACTAGGGGGGGACTAGCGGGGGAAGAGACCCAGTACTTC.

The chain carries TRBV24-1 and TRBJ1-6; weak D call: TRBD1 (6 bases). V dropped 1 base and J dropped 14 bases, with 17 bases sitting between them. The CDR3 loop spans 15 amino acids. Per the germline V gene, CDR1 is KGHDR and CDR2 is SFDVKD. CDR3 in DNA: TGTGCCACCAGTGATTTCCCGCTGGACAGCCTGACCCTCCACTTT. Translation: CATSDFPLDSLTLHF.

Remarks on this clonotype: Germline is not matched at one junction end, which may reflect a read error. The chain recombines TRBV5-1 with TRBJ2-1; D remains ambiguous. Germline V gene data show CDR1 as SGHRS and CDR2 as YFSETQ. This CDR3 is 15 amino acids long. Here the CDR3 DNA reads TGCACCAGCAGCTTGTTACCGCTGGATTACAATGAGCAGTTCTTC. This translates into CTSSLLPLDYNEQFF.

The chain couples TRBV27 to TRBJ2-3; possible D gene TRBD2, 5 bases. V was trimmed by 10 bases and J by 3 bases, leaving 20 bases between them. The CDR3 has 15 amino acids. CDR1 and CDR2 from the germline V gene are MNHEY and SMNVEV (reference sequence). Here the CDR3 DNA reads TGTGCCACCCTCGCGAGGGTATCGGGGACAGATACGCAGTATTTT. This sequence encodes CATLARVSGTDTQYF.

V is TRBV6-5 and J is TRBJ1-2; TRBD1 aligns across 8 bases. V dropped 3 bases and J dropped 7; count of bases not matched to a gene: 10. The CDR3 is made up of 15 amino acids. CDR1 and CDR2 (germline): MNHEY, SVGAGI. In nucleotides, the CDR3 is TGTGCCAGCAGTTATCGTCTTCAGGGGGCGGGTGGCTACACCTTC. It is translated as CASSYRLQGAGGYTF.

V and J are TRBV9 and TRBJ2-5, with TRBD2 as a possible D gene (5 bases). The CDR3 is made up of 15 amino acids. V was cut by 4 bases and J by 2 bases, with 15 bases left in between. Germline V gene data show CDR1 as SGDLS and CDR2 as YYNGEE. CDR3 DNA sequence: TGTGCCAGCAGCACAACTAGTTCCATACAAGAGACCCAGTACTTC. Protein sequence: CASSTTSSIQETQYF.

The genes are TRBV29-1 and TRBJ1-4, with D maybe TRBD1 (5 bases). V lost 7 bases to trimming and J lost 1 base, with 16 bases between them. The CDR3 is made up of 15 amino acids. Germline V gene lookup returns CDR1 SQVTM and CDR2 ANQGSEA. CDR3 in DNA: TGCAGCGCAACGCAACAGGTCGGAACTAATGAAAAACTGTTTTTT. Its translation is CSATQQVGTNEKLFF. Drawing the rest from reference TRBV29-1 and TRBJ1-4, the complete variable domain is SAVISQKPSRDICQRGTSLTIQCQVDSQVTMMFWYRQQPGQSLTLIATANQGSEATYESGFVIDKFPISRPNLTFSTLTVSNMSPEDSSIYLCSATQQVGTNEKLFFGSGTQLSVL.

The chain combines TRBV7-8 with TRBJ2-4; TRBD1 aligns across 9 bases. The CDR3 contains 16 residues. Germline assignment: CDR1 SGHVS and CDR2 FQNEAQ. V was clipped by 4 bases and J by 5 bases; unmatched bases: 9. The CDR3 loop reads CASSSTGTGSQNIQYF. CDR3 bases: TGTGCCAGCAGCTCAACCGGGACAGGGAGTCAAAACATTCAGTACTTC.

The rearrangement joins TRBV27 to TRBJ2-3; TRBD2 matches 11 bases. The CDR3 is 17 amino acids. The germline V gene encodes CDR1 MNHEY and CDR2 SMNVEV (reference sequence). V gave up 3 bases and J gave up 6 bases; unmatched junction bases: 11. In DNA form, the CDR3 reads TGTGCCAGCAGTTTCACTAGCGGGGGTGTTGGAGTGGATACGCAGTATTTT. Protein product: CASSFTSGGVGVDTQYF.